These 5 T cell receptor beta chains originate from one sample sequenced in a study of cytomegalovirus exposure and HLA in healthy donors. In the PCR, 60 Vbeta and 13 Jbeta primers were used. Some clones are missing from TCRdb's copy, which holds only in-frame ones; the method was immunoSEQ multiplex PCR. Its table records about 160,000 clones. The sequencing sample was made of PBMCs. These TCRs come from a woman aged 55-69 years in good health and CMV-seronegative.

This chain joins TRBV19 and TRBJ1-5; D not resolved. Germline values: CDR1 LNHDA, CDR2 SQIVND (reference sequence). This CDR3 has 12 residues. V was shortened by 4 bases and J by 3 bases, with 4 bases between the two germline ends. CDR3 sequence reads: CASSTINQPQHF. CDR3 coding DNA: TGTGCCAGTAGTACTATCAATCAGCCCCAGCATTTT.

The chain joins TRBV27 to TRBJ2-1, with 13 nucleotides matching TRBD2. The CDR3 covers 20 residues. V lost 5 bases, J lost 0 bases, and 13 bases stayed unmatched. The V gene's germline CDR1 is MNHEY and CDR2 SMNVEV (reference sequence). CDR3 loop: CASSPRYGTSGVSSYNEQFF. The DNA for the CDR3 is TGTGCCAGCAGTCCCCGGTATGGGACTAGCGGGGTTAGCTCCTACAATGAGCAGTTCTTC.

The chain employs TRBV5-1 and TRBJ2-3, with 8 bases identical to TRBD1. CDR3 length: 17 residues. CDR1 SGHRS and CDR2 YFSETQ come from the germline V gene. The J segment lost 2 bases and the V segment lost 4 bases, leaving 12 bases of the junction unmatched. CDR3 loop: CASSPEPRTGNTDTQYF. In DNA form, the CDR3 reads TGCGCCAGCAGCCCGGAGCCCCGGACAGGGAACACAGATACGCAGTATTTT.

V and J are TRBV19 and TRBJ1-2; TRBD1 agrees at 9 bases. Germline lookup yields CDR1 LNHDA and CDR2 SQIVND (reference sequence). The V and J ends lost 5 bases and 5 bases, in that order; junction bases with no gene match: 15. The CDR3 extends over 17 amino acids. Here the CDR3 reads CASSSSPGQGSSYGYTF. The DNA for the CDR3 is TGTGCCAGTAGTTCCTCCCCGGGACAGGGATCTTCTTATGGCTACACCTTC.

This chain uses TRBV15 with TRBJ1-3; possible D gene TRBD1, 5 bases. Deletions cut 1 base from V and 0 bases from J, with 10 bases between. Germline CDR1 and CDR2: LNHNV and YYDKDF (reference sequence). The CDR3 covers 16 residues. The CDR3 is CATSRGGELSGNTIYF. As DNA, the CDR3 is TGTGCCACCAGCAGAGGGGGGGAACTCTCTGGAAACACCATATATTTT.